The rows below give T cell receptor beta chains drawn from one sample of a study of metastatic and nonmetastatic thyroid tumors. TCRdb redid the clone calls on the PCR reads using MiXCR. The sample records about 18,000 clones, 34% being singletons. Specimen: tumor tissue. Source of these receptors: a male donor with papillary thyroid cancer or a benign thyroid nodule (not recorded which). Some clones in this sample may be carry-over from other donors' samples. Each CDR3 is given with its conserved first and last residue. Fields, in order: CDR3 DNA, CDR3 protein, clone size, D gene, J gene, V gene, CDR3 length. A D gene is named only where the DNA matches it firmly. Expanded clones are given a class, and other clones once, few, many or no size at all.

CDR3nt: TGTGCCACCAGCAGGCAACTAGCGAACGATGAGCAGTTCTTC
CDR3aa: CATSRQLANDEQFF
abundance: -
d_gene: TRBD2
j_gene: TRBJ2-1
v_gene: TRBV15
len: 14

CDR3nt: TGTGCCAGCTCAGGGGGGATCTACAATGATCAGCTCTTC
CDR3aa: CASSGGIYNDQLF
abundance: -
d_gene: -
j_gene: TRBJ2-1
v_gene: TRBV18
len: 13

CDR3nt: TGTGCCAGCAGCTTGGACCGAAATGAGCAGTTCTTC
CDR3aa: CASSLDRNEQFF
abundance: few
d_gene: -
j_gene: TRBJ2-1
v_gene: TRBV7-9
len: 12

CDR3nt: TGCGCCAGCAGCCTCTTGGACAGACCTACCAACGAGCAGTACTTC
CDR3aa: CASSLLDRPTNEQYF
abundance: few
d_gene: -
j_gene: TRBJ2-7
v_gene: TRBV4-1
len: 15

CDR3nt: TGCAGTGCTAGAGATCTGAGTGGGAATGAGCAGTTCTTC
CDR3aa: CSARDLSGNEQFF
abundance: -
d_gene: -
j_gene: TRBJ2-1
v_gene: TRBV20-1
len: 13

CDR3nt: TGCGCCAGCAGCCAAGAACAGTTAAGCTCCTACAATGAGCAGTTCTTC
CDR3aa: CASSQEQLSSYNEQFF
abundance: many
d_gene: -
j_gene: TRBJ2-1
v_gene: TRBV4-1
len: 16

CDR3nt: TGTGCCAGCAGTCCAGCGGGAGGGTCGGGCACCGGGGAGCTGTTTTTT
CDR3aa: CASSPAGGSGTGELFF
abundance: medium-sized
d_gene: TRBD2
j_gene: TRBJ2-2
v_gene: TRBV7-3
len: 16

CDR3nt: TGTGCCAGCAGCTTTTCCGGTGGTGTCTATGAGCAGTTCTTC
CDR3aa: CASSFSGGVYEQFF
abundance: many
d_gene: -
j_gene: TRBJ2-1
v_gene: TRBV11-3
len: 14

CDR3nt: TGTGCCACCCTTCGGGAGGGGGACTACGAGCAGTACTTC
CDR3aa: CATLREGDYEQYF
abundance: -
d_gene: TRBD2
j_gene: TRBJ2-7
v_gene: TRBV6-1
len: 13

CDR3nt: TGCGCCAGCAGCCAATATCCGTCGGATAATTCACCCCTCCACTTT
CDR3aa: CASSQYPSDNSPLHF
abundance: -
d_gene: -
j_gene: TRBJ1-6
v_gene: TRBV4-1
len: 15

CDR3nt: TGTGCCAGCTCACTGAGCCTCGTCCCACAGGGGGCGGAAGGCTACACCTTC
CDR3aa: CASSLSLVPQGAEGYTF
abundance: many
d_gene: TRBD1
j_gene: TRBJ1-2
v_gene: TRBV18
len: 17

CDR3nt: TGCAGTGCTAGAGTGGGGGTAGTAGTGCATGAGCAGTTCTTC
CDR3aa: CSARVGVVVHEQFF
abundance: -
d_gene: -
j_gene: TRBJ2-1
v_gene: TRBV20-1
len: 14

CDR3nt: TGCGCCAGCATCCAACAGAGTCCGGCAGATACGCAGTATTTT
CDR3aa: CASIQQSPADTQYF
abundance: -
d_gene: -
j_gene: TRBJ2-3
v_gene: TRBV4-1
len: 14

CDR3nt: TGTGCCACCAGCCAAGACCGCGGCAGGCGGCAAGAGACCCAGTACTTC
CDR3aa: CATSQDRGRRQETQYF
abundance: many
d_gene: -
j_gene: TRBJ2-5
v_gene: TRBV15
len: 16

CDR3nt: TGTGCCAGCAGCCAAGATCCCGGGGGGGTCTATGGCTACACCTTC
CDR3aa: CASSQDPGGVYGYTF
abundance: -
d_gene: -
j_gene: TRBJ1-2
v_gene: TRBV14
len: 15

CDR3nt: TGTGCCAGTAGTACCCTGGACTTCTCTGGGGCCAACGTCCTGACTTTC
CDR3aa: CASSTLDFSGANVLTF
abundance: medium-sized
d_gene: -
j_gene: TRBJ2-6
v_gene: TRBV19
len: 16

CDR3nt: TGTGCCAGCAGAGCCACGATTACCCGGACAGGGACCTACGAGCAGTACTTC
CDR3aa: CASRATITRTGTYEQYF
abundance: medium-sized
d_gene: TRBD1
j_gene: TRBJ2-7
v_gene: TRBV6-4
len: 17

CDR3nt: TGTGCCAGCAGGGTCAGGCGGGCTCCCTGGTTCTTC
CDR3aa: CASRVRRAPWFF
abundance: many
d_gene: -
j_gene: TRBJ2-1
v_gene: TRBV2
len: 12

CDR3nt: TGCAGTGCTACCCCGGGACTAGCAGGAGATACGCAGTATTTT
CDR3aa: CSATPGLAGDTQYF
abundance: -
d_gene: TRBD2
j_gene: TRBJ2-3
v_gene: TRBV20-1
len: 14

CDR3nt: TGCACCAGCAGCGGACTAGCGGGAGAAGAAGAGACCCAGTACTTC
CDR3aa: CTSSGLAGEEETQYF
abundance: many
d_gene: TRBD2
j_gene: TRBJ2-5
v_gene: TRBV5-1
len: 15

CDR3nt: TGCGCCAGCAGTCTACTAGCGGGCCAGAGCTCCTACAATGAGCAGTTCTTC
CDR3aa: CASSLLAGQSSYNEQFF
abundance: many
d_gene: TRBD2
j_gene: TRBJ2-1
v_gene: TRBV10-2
len: 17

CDR3nt: TGTGCCAGCAGCCCAGGAAGTCCGCTCGTCGCTGGAAACACCATATATTTT
CDR3aa: CASSPGSPLVAGNTIYF
abundance: -
d_gene: -
j_gene: TRBJ1-3
v_gene: TRBV11-2
len: 17

CDR3nt: TGTGCCAGCAGCCGGCGTAGCTGGAGGCCCAACGATGAGCAGTTCTTC
CDR3aa: CASSRRSWRPNDEQFF
abundance: few
d_gene: -
j_gene: TRBJ2-1
v_gene: TRBV6-1
len: 16

CDR3nt: TGTGCCACCAGTGATCACAGGATTAGCACAGATACGCAGTATTTT
CDR3aa: CATSDHRISTDTQYF
abundance: few
d_gene: -
j_gene: TRBJ2-3
v_gene: TRBV24-1
len: 15

CDR3nt: TGCAGCGTTGTTGAGGGGAGTGGGACTGAAGCTTTCTTT
CDR3aa: CSVVEGSGTEAFF
abundance: medium-sized
d_gene: -
j_gene: TRBJ1-1
v_gene: TRBV29-1
len: 13

CDR3nt: TGTGCCAGCAGCTTAGGTGCGGGAGGCCGATACAATGAGCAGTTCTTC
CDR3aa: CASSLGAGGRYNEQFF
abundance: many
d_gene: TRBD2
j_gene: TRBJ2-1
v_gene: TRBV11-2
len: 16

CDR3nt: TGCAGCGTTGAAGGGGCTATCCGGAGTTTCTCCTACAATGAGCAGTTCTTC
CDR3aa: CSVEGAIRSFSYNEQFF
abundance: -
d_gene: -
j_gene: TRBJ2-1
v_gene: TRBV29-1
len: 17

CDR3nt: TGTGCCAGCAGTCCAGGCACGGGGGGCTATAATTCACCCATCCACTTT
CDR3aa: CASSPGTGGYNSPIHF
abundance: few
d_gene: -
j_gene: TRBJ1-6
v_gene: TRBV27
len: 16

CDR3nt: TGCAGTGCAAGAGGCCGGGTCCTTGGCATTCGGAATGAGCAGTTCTTC
CDR3aa: CSARGRVLGIRNEQFF
abundance: -
d_gene: -
j_gene: TRBJ2-1
v_gene: TRBV20-1
len: 16

CDR3nt: TGTGCCAGCAGCTCACAGGGGTGGGGCCTTGATGGCTACACCTTC
CDR3aa: CASSSQGWGLDGYTF
abundance: large
d_gene: TRBD1
j_gene: TRBJ1-2
v_gene: TRBV11-2
len: 15

CDR3nt: TGCGCCAGCAGCTTGATAGGCAGCCAAGAGACCCAGTACTTC
CDR3aa: CASSLIGSQETQYF
abundance: many
d_gene: -
j_gene: TRBJ2-5
v_gene: TRBV5-1
len: 14

CDR3nt: TGTGCCAGCAGTTTAAGCACCGGGGGCGACAACGAGCAGTACTTC
CDR3aa: CASSLSTGGDNEQYF
abundance: few
d_gene: -
j_gene: TRBJ2-7
v_gene: TRBV28
len: 15

CDR3nt: TGCAGTGCAGGACCCGGGACTAGCGTTGGCAATGAGCAGTTCTTC
CDR3aa: CSAGPGTSVGNEQFF
abundance: -
d_gene: TRBD2
j_gene: TRBJ2-1
v_gene: TRBV20-1
len: 15

CDR3nt: TGTGCCAGCAGCTTAGCGGGGAGAGACACAGATACGCAGTATTTT
CDR3aa: CASSLAGRDTDTQYF
abundance: medium-sized
d_gene: -
j_gene: TRBJ2-3
v_gene: TRBV7-9
len: 15

CDR3nt: TGTGCCTGGAGTGTGGTTGGGATGGAGCAGTTCTTC
CDR3aa: CAWSVVGMEQFF
abundance: many
d_gene: -
j_gene: TRBJ2-1
v_gene: TRBV30
len: 12

CDR3nt: TGTGCCAGCAGCCAGTACCGAGGTGGCGGAAAACTGTTTTTT
CDR3aa: CASSQYRGGGKLFF
abundance: once
d_gene: -
j_gene: TRBJ1-4
v_gene: TRBV3-1
len: 14

CDR3nt: TGTGCCAGCAGGTACTCCTACGAGCAGTACTTC
CDR3aa: CASRYSYEQYF
abundance: -
d_gene: -
j_gene: TRBJ2-7
v_gene: TRBV3-1
len: 11

CDR3nt: TGTGCCAGCAGTGAAGCGAGCCCGGGACTAGCGGGGTTGCTCTCCTTC
CDR3aa: CASSEASPGLAGLLSF
abundance: -
d_gene: TRBD2
j_gene: TRBJ2-7
v_gene: TRBV6-1
len: 16

CDR3nt: TGTGCCAGCAGCTCTCAGGGGGTCACCGGGGAGCTGTTTTTT
CDR3aa: CASSSQGVTGELFF
abundance: many
d_gene: TRBD1
j_gene: TRBJ2-2
v_gene: TRBV9
len: 14

CDR3nt: TGTGCCAGCAGCTCAACCGGGACAGGGGAGGGCTACACCTTC
CDR3aa: CASSSTGTGEGYTF
abundance: -
d_gene: TRBD1
j_gene: TRBJ1-2
v_gene: TRBV28
len: 14

CDR3nt: TGCAGTGCTAGACCCATGGGGGGAGCCTACGAGCAGTACTTC
CDR3aa: CSARPMGGAYEQYF
abundance: many
d_gene: -
j_gene: TRBJ2-7
v_gene: TRBV20-1
len: 14

CDR3nt: TGTGCCAGCAGTAGTGACAGGGGAAGCGAGCAGTACTTC
CDR3aa: CASSSDRGSEQYF
abundance: few
d_gene: TRBD1
j_gene: TRBJ2-7
v_gene: TRBV6-1
len: 13

CDR3nt: TGTGCCAGCAGCCCTACAATTCCGACAGCCGCTAAGGAGACCCAGTACTTC
CDR3aa: CASSPTIPTAAKETQYF
abundance: many
d_gene: -
j_gene: TRBJ2-5
v_gene: TRBV11-2
len: 17

CDR3nt: TGTGCCAGCTCCCCCCCGGGACTAGCAAGAAAGACCCAGTACTTC
CDR3aa: CASSPPGLARKTQYF
abundance: -
d_gene: TRBD2
j_gene: TRBJ2-5
v_gene: TRBV18
len: 15